A selection of T cell receptor beta chains follows, all from one sample in a study of blood T cell repertoires in COVID-19. Using immunoSEQ multiplex PCR, the repertoire was profiled, and TCRdb retains in-frame clones only, with some absent. The table lists about 160,000 clones, around 75% of them singletons. The sample comprised peripheral blood. These receptors originate from an elderly woman with acute or convalescent COVID-19. Each CDR3 is given with its conserved first and last residue. The order of the fields is CDR3 protein, CDR3 DNA, D gene, V gene, clone size, J gene. D genes are given only for firm matches. Part of the rows lack a size; the others show once, few, many or a class for expanded clones.

CASSHRLANTGELFF TGCGCCAGCAGCCACCGACTAGCGAACACCGGGGAGCTGTTTTTT - TRBV4-1 many TRBJ2-2
CASSPPRGNTEAFF TGTGCCAGCAGTCCCCCTCGGGGAAACACTGAAGCTTTCTTT - TRBV6-5 - TRBJ1-1
CASSRTEVGEQFF TGTGCCAGCAGCCGCACAGAAGTTGGTGAGCAGTTCTTC - TRBV3-1/TRBV3-2 - TRBJ2-1
CASSPQGSENTEAFF TGTGCCAGCTCACCCCAGGGTTCGGAGAACACTGAAGCTTTCTTT - TRBV18 - TRBJ1-1
CASSNKPNEKLFF TGTGCCAGCAGTAATAAGCCGAATGAAAAACTGTTTTTT - TRBV6-2/TRBV6-3 few TRBJ1-4
CSGGGWETQYF TGCAGCGGAGGAGGGTGGGAGACCCAGTACTTC - TRBV29-1 - TRBJ2-5
CASRKTGGRGNTIYF TGTGCCAGCAGGAAAACAGGGGGCCGTGGAAACACCATATATTTT TRBD1 TRBV2 - TRBJ1-3
CASSQGLAKNIQYF TGCGCCAGCAGCCAAGGACTAGCCAAAAACATTCAGTACTTC - TRBV4-1 - TRBJ2-4
CASRTGFTGELFF TGTGCCAGCAGGACAGGTTTTACCGGGGAGCTGTTTTTT - TRBV2 - TRBJ2-2
CASSRGQGTDTQYF TGCGCCAGCAGCCGGGGACAGGGAACAGATACGCAGTATTTT TRBD1 TRBV5-1 - TRBJ2-3
CASSLNGVRQPQHF TGTGCCAGCAGTTTAAACGGGGTGCGGCAGCCCCAGCATTTT - TRBV27 - TRBJ1-5
CASTLPWATSEAFF TGTGCCAGCACCTTACCCTGGGCGACCTCTGAAGCTTTCTTT - TRBV2 - TRBJ1-1
CASSLWTGETQYF TGTGCCAGCAGCTTGTGGACAGGGGAGACCCAGTACTTC TRBD1 TRBV11-3 medium-sized TRBJ2-5
CASSSRTGISNQPQHF TGTGCCAGTAGTAGCAGAACAGGGATTAGCAATCAGCCCCAGCATTTT - TRBV19 - TRBJ1-5
CASSAFSQYF TGTGCCAGCAGCGCGTTTTCCCAGTACTTC - TRBV9 - TRBJ2-5
CASNRVYDRGDQPQHF TGTGCCAGCAACCGCGTTTACGACAGGGGGGATCAGCCCCAGCATTTT TRBD1 TRBV28 - TRBJ1-5
CASRRLDREYGYTF TGTGCCAGCAGGAGACTGGACAGAGAGTATGGCTACACCTTC - TRBV27 few TRBJ1-2
CASSWGHTDTQYF TGTGCCAGCAGTTGGGGCCACACAGATACGCAGTATTTT - TRBV6-6 once TRBJ2-3
CASSEHRVREKLFF TGTGCCAGCAGTGAACACAGGGTGCGTGAAAAACTGTTTTTT - TRBV2 - TRBJ1-4
CASSFTRDILTIYF TGTGCCAGCAGCTTTACCCGGGACATACTCACCATATATTTT - TRBV6-5 - TRBJ1-3
CASSLGRGTVRTNTGELFF TGCGCCAGCAGCTTGGGAAGGGGGACAGTACGAACGAACACCGGGGAGCTGTTTTTT TRBD1 TRBV5-1 - TRBJ2-2
CASSIVEAGGQETQYF TGTGCCAGTAGTATAGTGGAAGCGGGGGGACAAGAGACCCAGTACTTC TRBD2 TRBV19 - TRBJ2-5
CASSQDIRGWAEAFF TGTGCCAGCAGCCAAGATATCCGGGGGTGGGCTGAAGCTTTCTTT - TRBV4-2 - TRBJ1-1
CAWAPGQGLRYTF TGTGCCTGGGCGCCGGGACAGGGTCTCCGCTACACCTTC TRBD1 TRBV30 once TRBJ1-2
CASVGLLMNEQYF TGTGCCAGCGTCGGACTGCTGATGAACGAGCAGTACTTC - TRBV2 - TRBJ2-7
CANSLSGFSEYYGYTF TGTGCCAACAGCTTGTCAGGGTTCTCGGAATACTATGGCTACACCTTC - TRBV5-6 - TRBJ1-2
CASSRTGGTPLHF TGCGCCAGCAGCCGGACAGGGGGGACACCCCTCCACTTT TRBD1 TRBV5-1 - TRBJ1-6
CASRPGETGNTIYF TGTGCCAGCAGGCCCGGTGAGACAGGAAACACCATATATTTT - TRBV7-9 few TRBJ1-3
CASSQVGHPPRNQPQHF TGCGCCAGCAGCCAAGTGGGACACCCTCCCCGCAATCAGCCCCAGCATTTT - TRBV4-1 - TRBJ1-5
CASSPLVAGAYTF TGTGCCAGCTCACCACTAGTGGCGGGGGCCTACACCTTC - TRBV18 - TRBJ1-2
CASSLGTSAAGELFF TGTGCCAGCAGCCTCGGGACTAGCGCGGCCGGGGAGCTGTTTTTT TRBD2 TRBV3-1/TRBV3-2 - TRBJ2-2
CAWRGGSGNTIYF TGTGCCTGGAGAGGGGGCTCTGGAAACACCATATATTTT - TRBV30 - TRBJ1-3
CASGQGGVNTEAFF TGTGCCAGCGGACAGGGGGGTGTGAACACTGAAGCTTTCTTT TRBD1 TRBV28 - TRBJ1-1
CATSRGFAGLNTEAFF TGTGCCACCAGCAGAGGCTTTGCAGGTTTGAACACTGAAGCTTTCTTT - TRBV15 - TRBJ1-1
CASSEGSTGVNGYTF TGTGCCAGCAGTGAAGGGTCGACAGGGGTAAATGGCTACACCTTC TRBD1 TRBV2 - TRBJ1-2
CASSSLRQGHYGYTF TGTGCCAGCAGCTCGCTCCGACAGGGTCACTATGGCTACACCTTC TRBD1 TRBV11-2 - TRBJ1-2
CASSTTPSQGANTEAFF TGTGCCAGTAGTACGACCCCATCCCAGGGGGCGAACACTGAAGCTTTCTTT TRBD1 TRBV19 - TRBJ1-1
CASSSLGELFF TGTGCCAGCAGCTCCCTCGGGGAGCTGTTTTTT - TRBV3-1/TRBV3-2 - TRBJ2-2
CASSGTPQGIGQPQHF TGTGCCAGCAGTGGAACCCCCCAGGGGATCGGTCAGCCCCAGCATTTT - TRBV6-1 once TRBJ1-5
CATGGLAGSSTDTQYF TGTGCCACGGGGGGACTAGCGGGGTCTAGCACAGATACGCAGTATTTT TRBD2 TRBV15 - TRBJ2-3
CASSPRQGRDGYTF TGTGCCAGCTCACCTAGACAGGGGAGGGATGGCTACACCTTC TRBD1 TRBV18 - TRBJ1-2
CASSFSGTGVEKLFF TGCGCCAGCAGCTTCTCCGGGACAGGGGTTGAAAAACTGTTTTTT TRBD1 TRBV5-1 - TRBJ1-4
CASKPTGWAGNTIYF TGTGCCAGCAAACCGACAGGGTGGGCTGGAAACACCATATATTTT TRBD1 TRBV2 - TRBJ1-3
CASSMSAGGVNQPQHF TGTGCCAGTAGTATGTCAGCAGGGGGAGTCAATCAGCCCCAGCATTTT TRBD1 TRBV19 once TRBJ1-5